This T cell receptor beta chain originates from a study of Graves' ophthalmopathy and Graves' hyperthyroidism. This CDR3 has 13 residues. Trimming left V 3 bases short and J 5 bases short, with 7 bases between. The germline CDR1 and CDR2 sequences are SEHNR and FQNEAQ (reference sequence). RNA transcripts were the source from which TCR beta CDR3 regions were amplified. First-round RT-PCR relied on HTBI primers, and a second-round multiplex PCR came next. TCRdb recomputed calls from the multiplex PCR reads with MiXCR, one row per CDR3 protein. The repertoire holds about 700,000 distinct CDR3 sequences, approximately 39% seen once, with roughly 3.5% in the top ten.

The receptor was isolated from an adult man with Graves' ophthalmopathy. This chain uses TRBV7-9 with TRBJ2-2; D gene unclear. Sequencing was done on a sample of peripheral blood. In nucleotides, the CDR3 is TGTGCCAGCAGCTTTAAATTGACCGGGGAGCTGTTTTTT. Translation gives CASSFKLTGELFF. Using reference TRBV7-9 and TRBJ2-2 for the parts outside the CDR3, the full variable domain is DTGVSQNPRHKITKRGQNVTFRCDPISEHNRLYWYRQTLGQGPEFLTYFQNEAQLEKSRLLSDRFSAERPKGSFSTLEIQRTEQGDSAMYLCASSFKLTGELFFGEGSRLTVL.